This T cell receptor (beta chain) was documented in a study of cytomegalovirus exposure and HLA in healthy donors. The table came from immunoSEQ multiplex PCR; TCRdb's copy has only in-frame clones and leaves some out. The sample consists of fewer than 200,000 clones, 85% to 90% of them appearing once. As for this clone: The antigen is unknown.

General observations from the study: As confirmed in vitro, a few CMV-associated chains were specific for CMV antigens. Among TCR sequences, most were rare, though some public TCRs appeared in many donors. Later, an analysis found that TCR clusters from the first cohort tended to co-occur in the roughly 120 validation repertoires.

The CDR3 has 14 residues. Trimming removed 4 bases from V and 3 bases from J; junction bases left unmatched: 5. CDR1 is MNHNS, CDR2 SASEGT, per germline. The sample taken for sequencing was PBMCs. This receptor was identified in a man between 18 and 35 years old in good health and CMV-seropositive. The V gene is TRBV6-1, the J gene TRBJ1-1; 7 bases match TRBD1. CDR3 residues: CASSGRTGDTEAFF. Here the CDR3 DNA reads TGTGCCAGCAGTGGGCGGACAGGAGACACTGAAGCTTTCTTT.